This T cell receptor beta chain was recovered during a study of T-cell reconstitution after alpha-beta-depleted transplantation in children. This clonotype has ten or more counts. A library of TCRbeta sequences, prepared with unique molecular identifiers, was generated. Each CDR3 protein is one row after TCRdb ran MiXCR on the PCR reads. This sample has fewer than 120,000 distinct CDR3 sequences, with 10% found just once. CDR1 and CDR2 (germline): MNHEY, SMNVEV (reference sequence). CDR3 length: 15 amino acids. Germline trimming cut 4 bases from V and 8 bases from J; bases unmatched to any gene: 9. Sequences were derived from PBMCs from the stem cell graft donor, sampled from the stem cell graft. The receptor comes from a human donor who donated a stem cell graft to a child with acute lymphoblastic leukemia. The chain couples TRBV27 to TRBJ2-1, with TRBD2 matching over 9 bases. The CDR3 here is CASSYASGTGYEQFF. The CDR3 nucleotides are TGTGCCAGCAGTTATGCTAGCGGGACCGGGTATGAGCAGTTCTTC.